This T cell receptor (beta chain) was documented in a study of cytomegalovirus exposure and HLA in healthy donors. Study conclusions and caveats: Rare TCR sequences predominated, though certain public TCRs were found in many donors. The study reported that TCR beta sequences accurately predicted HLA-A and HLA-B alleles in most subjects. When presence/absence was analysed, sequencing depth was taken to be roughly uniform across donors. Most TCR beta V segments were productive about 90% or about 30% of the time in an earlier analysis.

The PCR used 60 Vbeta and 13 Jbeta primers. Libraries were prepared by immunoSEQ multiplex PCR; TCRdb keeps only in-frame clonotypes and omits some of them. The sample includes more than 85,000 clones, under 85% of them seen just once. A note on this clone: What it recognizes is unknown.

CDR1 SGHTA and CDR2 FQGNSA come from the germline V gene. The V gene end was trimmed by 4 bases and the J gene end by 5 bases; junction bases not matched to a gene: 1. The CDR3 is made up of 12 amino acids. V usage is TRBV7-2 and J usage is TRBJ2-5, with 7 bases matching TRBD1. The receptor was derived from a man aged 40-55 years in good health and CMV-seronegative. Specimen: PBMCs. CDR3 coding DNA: TGTGCCAGCAGCTACAGGGGTGAGACCCAGTACTTC. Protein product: CASSYRGETQYF.